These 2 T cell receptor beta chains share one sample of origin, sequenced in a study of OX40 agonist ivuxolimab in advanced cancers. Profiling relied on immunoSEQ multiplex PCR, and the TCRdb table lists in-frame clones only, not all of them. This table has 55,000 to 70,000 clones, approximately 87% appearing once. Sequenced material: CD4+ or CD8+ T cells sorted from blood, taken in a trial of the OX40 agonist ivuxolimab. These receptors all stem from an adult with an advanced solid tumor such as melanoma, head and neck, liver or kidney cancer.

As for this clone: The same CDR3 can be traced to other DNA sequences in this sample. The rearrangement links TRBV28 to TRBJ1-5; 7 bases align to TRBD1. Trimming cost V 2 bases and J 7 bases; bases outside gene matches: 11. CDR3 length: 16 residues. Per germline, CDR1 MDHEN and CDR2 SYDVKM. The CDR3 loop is CASSLGRQGIGQPQHF. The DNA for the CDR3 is TGTGCCAGCAGTTTAGGTAGACAGGGAATAGGCCAGCCCCAGCATTTT.

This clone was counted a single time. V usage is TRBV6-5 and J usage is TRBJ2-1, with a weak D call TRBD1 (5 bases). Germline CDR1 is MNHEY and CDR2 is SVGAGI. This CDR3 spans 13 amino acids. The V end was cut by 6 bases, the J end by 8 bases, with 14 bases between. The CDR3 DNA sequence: TGTGCCAGCAGGTGGGGCCTCCATGATGAGCAGTTCTTC. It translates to CASRWGLHDEQFF.